This T cell receptor beta chain was profiled in a study of T cell responses to AZD1222 COVID-19 vaccine. V was pared by 2 bases and J by 3 bases, with 22 bases between. The CDR3 runs 18 residues. The germline gives CDR1 MNHEY, CDR2 SVGEGT. Concerning this clone: Its antigen remains unidentified.

Regarding the study as a whole: It was only after the peak T cell response that any repertoires were sampled.

TCRdb's table, derived via immunoSEQ multiplex PCR, lists solely in-frame clones and lacks some. The sample records approximately 130,000 clones, roughly 93% being singletons. This clonotype was obtained from an adult in good health. This sample comprised peripheral blood, obtained on day 0 of AZD1222 vaccination. The chain carries TRBV6-2 or TRBV6-3 and TRBJ1-1; D is possibly TRBD1 (5 bases). This CDR3 reads CASSYPIPGLRRDTEAFF. CDR3 DNA: TGTGCCAGCAGTTACCCTATACCGGGACTTAGGAGGGACACTGAAGCTTTCTTT.